Listed here are 27 T cell receptor beta chains from one sample, sequenced in a study of CD8 T cells in Susac syndrome. RNA totalling roughly 0.5 to 1 ug underwent reverse transcription with random hexamers. MiXCR, applied by TCRdb to the immunoSEQ multiplex PCR reads, yields one record per CDR3 protein. Among around 71,000 distinct CDR3 sequences listed, roughly 93% were seen once. The sequenced sample consisted of CD4+ T cells from PBMCs. These receptors all stem from a human donor with Susac syndrome.

This chain connects TRBV10-3 to TRBJ2-5; 8 bases map to TRBD1. J lost 5 bases, V lost 6 bases, and 5 bases had no gene match. Germline V gene sequence: CDR1 ENHRY, CDR2 SYGVKD. The CDR3 sequence is 13 residues long. CDR3 region: CAIRGQGSETQYF. CDR3 nucleotides: TGTGCCATCAGAGGACAGGGTTCGGAGACCCAGTACTTC.

V gene TRBV7-2 combines with J gene TRBJ2-1, with TRBD2 identical over 12 bases. CDR3 length: 15 amino acids. The germline gives CDR1 SGHTA, CDR2 FQGNSA. V was pared by 3 bases and J by 4 bases, with 1 base of the junction left unmatched. The CDR3 region has the DNA TGTGCCAGCAGCTTGGGGACTAGCGGGTACAATGAGCAGTTCTTC. The encoded protein is CASSLGTSGYNEQFF.

The CDR3 loop reads CSARGLVLNTDTQYF. CDR3 DNA: TGCAGTGCCCGAGGTTTAGTCCTTAACACAGATACGCAGTATTTT. The chain uses TRBV20-1 and TRBJ2-3; D uncertain. V lost 6 bases, J lost 2 bases, and 18 bases lay in between. The germline CDR1 and CDR2 sequences are DFQATT and SNEGSKA (reference sequence). This CDR3 has 15 residues.

This chain links TRBV28 with TRBJ1-5; no clear D gene. The length of the CDR3 is 11 residues. The germline V and J ends were trimmed by 4 bases and 6 bases, with 4 bases remaining between them. Germline lookup yields CDR1 MDHEN and CDR2 SYDVKM. Here the CDR3 DNA reads TGTGCCAGCAGTTCAGTTCAGCCCCAGCATTTT. This translates into CASSSVQPQHF.

The rearrangement uses TRBV7-2 and TRBJ2-3; D is ambiguous. The CDR3 extends over 14 amino acids. Germline CDR1 SGHTA, CDR2 FQGNSA. V was pared by 1 base and J by 4 bases, with 9 bases between. The CDR3 spells CASSLEVISDTQYF. CDR3 DNA: TGTGCCAGCAGCTTAGAGGTGATCTCAGATACGCAGTATTTT. Using reference TRBV7-2 and TRBJ2-3 for the parts outside the CDR3, the full variable domain is GAGVSQSPSNKVTEKGKDVELRCDPISGHTALYWYRQSLGQGLEFLIYFQGNSAPDKSGLPSDRFSAERTGGSVSTLTIQRTQQEDSAVYLCASSLEVISDTQYFGPGTRLTVL.

The rearrangement links TRBV3-1 to TRBJ1-5; D gene unclear. Trimming removed 4 bases from V and 4 bases from J, with 8 bases in between. The CDR3 consists of 13 residues. CDR1 and CDR2 from the germline V gene are LGHDT and YNNKEL (reference sequence). The CDR3 nucleotides read TGTGCCAGCAGCCTAACACGTAATCAGCCCCAGCATTTT. This sequence encodes CASSLTRNQPQHF.

The rearrangement links TRBV6-4 to TRBJ2-3; D possibly corresponds to TRBD1 (6 bases). The CDR3 totals 15 residues. Germline CDR1 and CDR2: MRHNA and SNTAGT. V lost 4 bases, J lost 4 bases, and 15 bases lay in between. The CDR3 region has the DNA TGTGCCAGCAGTGTCTCACAGGGACCCTCAGATACGCAGTATTTT. Its protein is CASSVSQGPSDTQYF.

This sequence joins TRBV6-2 or TRBV6-3 and TRBJ1-6; D perhaps matches TRBD1 (5 bases). This CDR3 region has 18 residues. Germline assignment: CDR1 MNHEY and CDR2 SVGEGT. V lost 6 bases and J lost 3, with 21 bases in between. Here the CDR3 reads CASSQGTDIYLYNSPLHF. The CDR3 nucleotides are TGTGCCAGCAGCCAGGGTACAGACATATACCTCTATAATTCACCCCTCCACTTT.

The CDR3, as DNA: TGTGCCAGCAGTTCGACCGACGTTACCGGGGAGCTGTTTTTT. It yields the protein CASSSTDVTGELFF. The genes are TRBV28 and TRBJ2-2; D gene unclear. CDR1 is MDHEN and CDR2 is SYDVKM in the germline V gene. The V end was cut by 4 bases, the J end by 5 bases, with 11 bases between. This CDR3 has 14 residues.

This sequence joins TRBV20-1 and TRBJ1-1; maybe TRBD1 (5 bases). This CDR3 comprises 13 residues. Between the trimmed V and J ends, which lost 3 bases and 0 bases, there was a span of 8 bases. Per germline, CDR1 DFQATT and CDR2 SNEGSKA (reference sequence). CDR3 bases: TGCAGTGCTAGGGAGGGGATGAACACTGAAGCTTTCTTT. Amino acid sequence: CSAREGMNTEAFF.

V gene TRBV7-2 combines with J gene TRBJ2-2; D gene unclear. The V end was cut by 4 bases, the J end by 0 bases, with 12 bases between. The CDR3 runs 16 residues. Per the germline V gene, CDR1 is SGHTA and CDR2 is FQGNSA. Written as DNA, the CDR3 is TGTGCCAGCAGCTCACTGCAACGGTCGAACACCGGGGAGCTGTTTTTT. Amino acids: CASSSLQRSNTGELFF.

Comment on this clonotype: A read error may account for a junction end that differs from germline. The chain recombines TRBV11-2 with TRBJ2-3; 9 bases are a match to TRBD2. The germline V gene has CDR1 SGHAT and CDR2 FQNNGV. CDR3 length: 15 amino acids. Here the CDR3 DNA reads TGTGCCAGCAGCTCTCCCGGGACTAGCACAGATACGCAGTGTTTT. Translation: CASSSPGTSTDTQCF. The whole variable domain, filled in from reference TRBV11-2 and TRBJ2-3, reads EAGVAQSPRYKIIEKRQSVAFWCNPISGHATLYWYQQILGQGPKLLIQFQNNGVVDDSQLPKDRFSAERLKGVDSTLKIQPAKLEDSAVYLCASSSPGTSTDTQCFGPGTRLTVL.

The V gene is TRBV20-1, the J gene TRBJ2-7; D is unresolved. The CDR3 totals 16 residues. Germline V gene sequence: CDR1 DFQATT, CDR2 SNEGSKA (reference sequence). Deletions cut 6 bases from V and 2 bases from J, with 23 bases between. The CDR3 DNA reads as TGCAGTGCCCCGACGAGAGGCAGACGTAATGCCTACGAGCAGTACTTC. Translating it yields CSAPTRGRRNAYEQYF.

The genes are TRBV27 and TRBJ2-7; possibly TRBD1 for D (6 bases). Germline CDR1 is MNHEY and CDR2 is SMNVEV (reference sequence). V lost 4 bases and J lost 2, with 12 bases in between. The CDR3 runs 14 residues. CDR3 sequence reads: CASSSRGRTYEQYF. CDR3 DNA: TGTGCCAGCAGTTCCAGGGGCCGTACCTACGAGCAGTACTTC.

Regarding this clonotype: The junction departs from germline at one end; a sequencing error may be responsible. The chain links TRBV2 to TRBJ2-7; 7 bases are a match to TRBD1. CDR1 is SNHLY, CDR2 FYNNEI, per germline. This CDR3 comprises 14 residues. CDR3 in amino acids: CASSEEMEGGGKHF. CDR3 nucleotides: TGTGCCAGCAGTGAAGAAATGGAAGGGGGCGGAAAACACTTC.

V gene TRBV3-1 combines with J gene TRBJ1-1, with D possibly matching TRBD1 (5 bases). V was clipped by 3 bases and J by 7 bases, with 15 bases between them. The CDR3 is 14 residues long. Germline CDR1 is LGHDT and CDR2 is YNNKEL (reference sequence). CDR3 DNA sequence: TGTGCCAGCAGCCATACTGTCCGACAGCGTGAAGCTTTCTTT. As protein: CASSHTVRQREAFF.

This chain joins TRBV20-1 and TRBJ2-3; D remains unclear. There are 14 residues in the CDR3. The V and J ends lost 8 bases and 2 bases respectively, with 17 bases between them. Germline V gene data show CDR1 as DFQATT and CDR2 as SNEGSKA (reference sequence). The DNA of the CDR3 is TGCAGTTCCCCCGAGTCTGGTCCCACAGATACGCAGTATTTT. Its protein product is CSSPESGPTDTQYF.

The chain joins TRBV24-1 to TRBJ2-6; D is ambiguous. The CDR3 is made up of 14 amino acids. In germline, CDR1 is KGHDR, CDR2 SFDVKD. V lost 8 bases, J lost 0 bases, and 7 bases lay in between. The CDR3 reads CATMSSSGANVLTF. The CDR3 DNA sequence: TGTGCCACCATGTCCAGCTCTGGGGCCAACGTCCTGACTTTC.

The chain uses TRBV18 and TRBJ2-2, with D uncertain. Trimming removed 2 bases at V and 4 bases at J, with 8 bases between. Germline V gene data show CDR1 as KGHSH and CDR2 as LQKENI. The CDR3 has 14 residues. CDR3 coding DNA: TGTGCCAGCTCACCATCCAGATCCACCGGGGAGCTGTTTTTT. Translating it yields CASSPSRSTGELFF.

The rearrangement uses TRBV19 and TRBJ1-2; tentative D call: TRBD1 (5 bases). Germline V gives CDR1 LNHDA, CDR2 SQIVND (reference sequence). The CDR3 runs to 12 residues. V was shortened by 0 bases and J by 7 bases, with 6 bases between the two germline ends. The CDR3 DNA follows: TGTGCCAGTAGTATAGATGGGGCTGGCTACACCTTC. Protein product: CASSIDGAGYTF.

The rearrangement links TRBV28 to TRBJ1-6, with no clear D. This CDR3 has 14 residues. Between the trimmed V and J ends, which lost 2 bases and 7 bases, there was a span of 9 bases. Germline V gene data show CDR1 as MDHEN and CDR2 as SYDVKM. This chain's CDR3 is CASSLNRSNSPLHF. The CDR3 nucleotides read TGTGCCAGCAGTTTAAATCGTTCCAATTCACCCCTCCACTTT.

In this sample, this clonotype turned up once. V gene TRBV5-1 combines with J gene TRBJ2-3; possible D gene TRBD1, 6 bases. The CDR3 contains 15 residues. Trimming pared 4 bases from V and 0 bases from J, leaving 12 bases between. Germline values: CDR1 SGHRS, CDR2 YFSETQ. CDR3 bases: TGCGCCAGCAGCCTGGGACACCGAAGCACAGATACGCAGTATTTT. Translating it yields CASSLGHRSTDTQYF.

This clonotype came up once. This rearrangement joins TRBV7-2 to TRBJ1-5; no reliable D call. V dropped 8 bases and J dropped 0 bases, with 5 bases sitting between them. Germline CDR1 reads SGHTA; CDR2 reads FQGNSA. The CDR3 length is 12 residues. The CDR3 nucleotides read TGTGCCAGCGCCAATAGCAATCAGCCCCAGCATTTT. This gives the protein CASANSNQPQHF.

This clonotype has just one count. This chain links TRBV29-1 with TRBJ1-1; TRBD1 aligns across 8 bases. The CDR3 runs 11 residues. J gave up 8 bases and V 1 base, and 0 bases lay outside the gene matches. CDR1 and CDR2 (germline): SQVTM, ANQGSEA. CDR3 in amino acids: CSVEGTGEAFF. The CDR3 DNA sequence: TGCAGCGTTGAAGGGACAGGGGAAGCTTTCTTT.

This chain links TRBV15 with TRBJ1-1; D gene uncertain. Deletions cut 0 bases from V and 6 bases from J, with 8 bases between. The CDR3 spans 13 residues. From germline, CDR1 is LNHNV and CDR2 YYDKDF (reference sequence). The CDR3 reads CATSRDPGAEAFF. In nucleotides, the CDR3 is TGTGCCACCAGCAGAGATCCGGGCGCTGAAGCTTTCTTT.

This chain uses TRBV2 with TRBJ1-1; D gene ambiguous. The germline V gene has CDR1 SNHLY and CDR2 FYNNEI. The CDR3 spans 14 residues. Trimming took off 2 bases at V and 1 base at J, with 8 bases between the two ends. CDR3 DNA sequence: TGTGCCAGCAGTGAACAAGGCCCGAACACTGAAGCTTTCTTT. Amino acid sequence: CASSEQGPNTEAFF.

The rearrangement joins TRBV11-2 to TRBJ2-4, with 8 nucleotides matching TRBD1. Germline V CDR1 and CDR2: SGHAT, FQNNGV. V lost 5 bases and J lost 12; bases outside the gene matches: 9. The length of the CDR3 is 13 residues. The CDR3 DNA is TGTGCCAGCAGCCGCGGACAGGGTGAACCTCAGTACTTC. This codes for CASSRGQGEPQYF.